This TCR beta chain originates from a study of vaccination effects on CD4 cells after COVID-19. Study overall: Two convalescent donors provided samples 16 days and one week before vaccination.

Clones were read by immunoSEQ multiplex PCR, and TCRdb kept only the in-frame ones, dropping some. Among around 40,000 clones listed, around 79% were seen once. Notes on this clone: Its antigen is undetermined.

Antigen-specific CD4+ T cells were first expanded with viral peptide pools by the ViraFEST assay and only then sequenced. Researchers isolated CD4+ T cells once roughly nine days of culture had elapsed. This person caught SARS-CoV-2 sometime from March to December 2020, and PCR testing confirmed the infection. About 2.2 million PBMC per well were cultured with 10 IU/ml IL-2 and 7.5 to 10 ug/ml peptides. General study points: After vaccination, at late timepoints, clones induced by infection and by vaccine contracted markedly.

This TCR derives from a human donor who had a prior SARS-CoV-2 infection. Sequenced here: CD4+ T cells from PBMCs cultured with a peptide pool, sampled before COVID-19 vaccination.

In nucleotides, the CDR3 is TGCGCCAGCAGCCACGCGGGAGGGCCAACTGGCACAGATACGCAGTATTTT. Protein: CASSHAGGPTGTDTQYF. The J gene is TRBJ2-3, the V gene TRBV4-3, with 9 bases aligning to TRBD2. The germline gives CDR1 LGHNA, CDR2 YSLEER. The CDR3 loop spans 17 amino acids. V shed 3 bases, J shed 1 base, and the junction held 8 bases outside the gene matches.